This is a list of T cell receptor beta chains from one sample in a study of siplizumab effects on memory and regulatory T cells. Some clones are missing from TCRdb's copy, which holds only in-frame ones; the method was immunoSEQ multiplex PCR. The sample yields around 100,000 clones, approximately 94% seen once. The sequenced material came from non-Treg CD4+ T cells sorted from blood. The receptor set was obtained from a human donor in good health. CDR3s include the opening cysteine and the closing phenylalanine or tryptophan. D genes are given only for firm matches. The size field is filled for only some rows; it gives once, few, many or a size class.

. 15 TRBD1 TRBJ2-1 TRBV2 CASSRQGVDYNEQFF TGTGCCAGCAGCCGACAGGGAGTTGATTACAATGAGCAGTTCTTC
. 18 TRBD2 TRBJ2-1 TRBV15 CATSRDRNSGRIHNEQFF TGTGCCACCAGCAGAGATCGAAATAGCGGGAGGATCCACAATGAGCAGTTCTTC
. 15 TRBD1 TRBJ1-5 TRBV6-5 CASRLTGGGNQPQHF TGTGCCAGCAGATTAACAGGGGGCGGCAATCAGCCCCAGCATTTT
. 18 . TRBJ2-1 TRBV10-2 CASSDAGWRPPSYNEQFF TGCGCCAGCAGTGATGCCGGATGGCGGCCCCCCTCCTACAATGAGCAGTTCTTC
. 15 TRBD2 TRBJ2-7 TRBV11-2 CASSWTSGSRYEQYF TGTGCCAGCAGCTGGACTAGCGGGAGTAGGTACGAGCAGTACTTC
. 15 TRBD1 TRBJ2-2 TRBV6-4 CASRRDRANTGELFF TGTGCCAGCAGGAGGGACAGGGCGAACACCGGGGAGCTGTTTTTT
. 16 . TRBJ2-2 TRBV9 CASSVGGSGNTGELFF TGTGCCAGCAGCGTAGGTGGTAGCGGGAACACCGGGGAGCTGTTTTTT
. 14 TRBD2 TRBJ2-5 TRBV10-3 CAISGRQQEKTQYF TGTGCCATTAGCGGGAGACAGCAAGAGAAGACCCAGTACTTC
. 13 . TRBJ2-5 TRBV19 CASAQVPRETQYF TGTGCCAGTGCTCAGGTGCCCCGGGAGACCCAGTACTTC
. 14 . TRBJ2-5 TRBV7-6 CASSQPAAQETQYF TGTGCCAGCAGCCAGCCGGCGGCTCAAGAGACCCAGTACTTC
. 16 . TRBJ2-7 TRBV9 CASSVDPTGGSYEQYF TGTGCCAGCAGCGTAGACCCGACAGGTGGGTCCTACGAGCAGTACTTC
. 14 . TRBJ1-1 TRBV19 CASRERTDRNEAFF TGTGCCAGTAGAGAGAGGACAGACCGAAATGAAGCTTTCTTT
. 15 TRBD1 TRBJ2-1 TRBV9 CASSVLGQGYNEQFF TGTGCCAGCAGCGTACTTGGACAGGGTTACAATGAGCAGTTCTTC
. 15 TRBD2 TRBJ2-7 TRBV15 CATSRELAGTSEQYF TGTGCCACCAGCAGAGAACTAGCGGGAACTAGCGAGCAGTACTTC
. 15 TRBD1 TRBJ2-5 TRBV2 CASILRTGGGETQYF TGTGCCAGCATACTTCGGACAGGGGGAGGAGAGACCCAGTACTTC
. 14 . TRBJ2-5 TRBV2 CASSYLQGRETQYF TGTGCCAGCAGTTACCTACAGGGTCGGGAGACCCAGTACTTC
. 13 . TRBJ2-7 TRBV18 CASSQGGGSQQYF TGTGCCAGCTCACAGGGAGGGGGCAGTCAGCAGTACTTC
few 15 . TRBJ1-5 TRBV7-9 CASSYGQLSNQPQHF TGTGCCAGCAGCTACGGACAGCTTTCCAATCAGCCCCAGCATTTT
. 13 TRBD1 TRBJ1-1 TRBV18 CASSTDRGTEAFF TGTGCCAGCTCAACCGACAGGGGCACTGAAGCTTTCTTT
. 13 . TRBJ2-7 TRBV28 CASRVGVPYEQYF TGTGCCAGCAGAGTCGGAGTCCCCTACGAGCAGTACTTC
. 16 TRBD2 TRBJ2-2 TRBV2 CASSSRTSGVGGELFF TGTGCCAGCAGTTCTAGGACTAGCGGAGTGGGCGGGGAGCTGTTTTTT
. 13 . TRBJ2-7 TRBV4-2 CASSQVARLEQYF TGTGCCAGCAGCCAAGTGGCCAGACTCGAGCAGTACTTC
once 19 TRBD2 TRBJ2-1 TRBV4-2 CASSQDNRAGASQYNEQFF TGTGCCAGCAGCCAAGATAACAGAGCGGGAGCTTCCCAGTACAATGAGCAGTTCTTC
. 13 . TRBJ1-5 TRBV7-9 CASSLVSNQPQHF TGTGCCAGCAGCTTAGTGTCCAATCAGCCCCAGCATTTT
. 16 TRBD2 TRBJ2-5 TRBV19 CASSMWTSGRDETQYF TGTGCCAGTAGTATGTGGACTAGCGGGAGGGATGAGACCCAGTACTTC
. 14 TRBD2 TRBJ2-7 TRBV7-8 CASSPLAGGDEQYF TGTGCCAGCAGCCCCCTAGCGGGAGGAGATGAGCAGTACTTC
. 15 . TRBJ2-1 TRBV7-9 CASSFGESSYNEQFF TGTGCCAGCAGCTTCGGGGAAAGCTCCTACAATGAGCAGTTCTTC
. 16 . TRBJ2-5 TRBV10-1 CASSEFLGLSEETQYF TGCGCCAGCAGTGAGTTTTTGGGACTTTCAGAAGAGACCCAGTACTTC